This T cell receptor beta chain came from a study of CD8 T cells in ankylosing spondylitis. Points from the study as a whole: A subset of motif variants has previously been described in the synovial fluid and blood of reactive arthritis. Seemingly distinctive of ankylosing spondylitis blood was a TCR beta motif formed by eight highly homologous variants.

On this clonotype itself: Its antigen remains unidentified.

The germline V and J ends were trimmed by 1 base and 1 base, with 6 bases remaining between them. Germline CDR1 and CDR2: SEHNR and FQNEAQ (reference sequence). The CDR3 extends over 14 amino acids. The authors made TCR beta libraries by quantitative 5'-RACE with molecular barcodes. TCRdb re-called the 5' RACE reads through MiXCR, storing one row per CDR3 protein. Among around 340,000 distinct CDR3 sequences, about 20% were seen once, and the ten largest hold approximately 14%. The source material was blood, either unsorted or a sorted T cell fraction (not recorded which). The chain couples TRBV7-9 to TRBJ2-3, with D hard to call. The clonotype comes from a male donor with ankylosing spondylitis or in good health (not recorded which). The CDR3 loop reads CASSLVSGTDTQYF. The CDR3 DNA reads TGTGCCAGCAGCTTAGTTTCCGGCACAGATACGCAGTATTTT.